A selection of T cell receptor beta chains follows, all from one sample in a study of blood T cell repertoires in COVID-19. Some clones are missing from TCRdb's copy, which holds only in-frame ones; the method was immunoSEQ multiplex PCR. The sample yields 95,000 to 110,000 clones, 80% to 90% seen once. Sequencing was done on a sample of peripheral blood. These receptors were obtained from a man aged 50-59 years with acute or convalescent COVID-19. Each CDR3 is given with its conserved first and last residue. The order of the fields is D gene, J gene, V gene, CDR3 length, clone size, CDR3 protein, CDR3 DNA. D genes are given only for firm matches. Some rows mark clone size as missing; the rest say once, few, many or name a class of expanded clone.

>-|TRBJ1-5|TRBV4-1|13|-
CASSMGAHQPQHF
TGCGCCAGCAGCATGGGGGCGCATCAGCCCCAGCATTTT
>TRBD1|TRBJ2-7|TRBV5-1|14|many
CASSRETGTYEQYF
TGCGCCAGCAGCAGGGAGACAGGGACCTACGAGCAGTACTTC
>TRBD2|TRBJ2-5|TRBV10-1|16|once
CASSEFVTSGRETQYF
TGCGCCAGCAGTGAGTTTGTGACTAGCGGGAGAGAGACCCAGTACTTC
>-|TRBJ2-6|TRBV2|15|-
CASASQLSGANVLTF
TGTGCCAGCGCAAGCCAACTCTCTGGGGCCAACGTCCTGACTTTC
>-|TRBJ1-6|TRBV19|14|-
CASQQAGGSSPLHF
TGTGCCAGCCAGCAGGCTGGTGGGTCTTCACCCCTCCACTTT
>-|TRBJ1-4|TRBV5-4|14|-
CASSLYGYNEKLFF
TGTGCCAGCAGCTTGTACGGTTATAATGAAAAACTGTTTTTT
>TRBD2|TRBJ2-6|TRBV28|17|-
CASSLSGRGSGANVLTF
TGTGCCAGCAGTTTATCAGGGAGGGGCTCTGGGGCCAACGTCCTGACTTTC
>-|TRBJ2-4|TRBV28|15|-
CASSPTAGTSNIQYF
TGTGCCAGCAGTCCCACGGCCGGGACAAGCAACATTCAGTACTTC
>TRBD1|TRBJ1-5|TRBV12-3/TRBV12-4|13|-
CASSLSGGQPQHF
TGTGCCAGCAGTTTGTCAGGGGGCCAGCCCCAGCATTTT
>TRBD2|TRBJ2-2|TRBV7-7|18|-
CASSRGLAGGRGTGELFF
TGTGCCAGCAGTCGAGGACTAGCGGGAGGCCGGGGCACCGGGGAGCTGTTTTTT
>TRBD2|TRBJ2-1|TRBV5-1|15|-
CASSLRTSGTNEQFF
TGCGCCAGCAGCTTGAGGACTAGCGGGACGAATGAGCAGTTCTTC
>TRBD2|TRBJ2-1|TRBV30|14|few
CAWNGLAGANEQFF
TGTGCCTGGAATGGACTAGCGGGAGCTAATGAGCAGTTCTTC
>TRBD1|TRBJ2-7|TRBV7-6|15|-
CASSLRQGAFDEQYF
TGTGCCAGCAGCTTACGGCAGGGGGCCTTCGACGAGCAGTACTTC
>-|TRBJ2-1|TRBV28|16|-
CASLRTGPSSYNEQFF
TGTGCCAGCTTGCGAACAGGGCCATCTTCATACAATGAGCAGTTCTTC
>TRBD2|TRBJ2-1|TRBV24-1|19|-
CATSDSGARASGRAREQFF
TGTGCCACCAGTGATTCTGGGGCGCGGGCTAGCGGGAGGGCTCGTGAGCAGTTCTTC
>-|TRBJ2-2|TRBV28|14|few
CASRGAGGTGELFF
TGTGCCAGCAGAGGCGCAGGTGGGACCGGGGAGCTGTTTTTT
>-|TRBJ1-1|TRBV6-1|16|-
CASSARLGEGNTEAFF
TGTGCCAGCAGTGCCCGCCTAGGGGAGGGGAACACTGAAGCTTTCTTT
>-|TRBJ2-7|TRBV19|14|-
CASSIGGGQREQYF
TGTGCCAGTAGTATTGGAGGGGGCCAAAGGGAGCAGTACTTC
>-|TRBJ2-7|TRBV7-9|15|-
CASSSRGSGAYEQYF
TGTGCCAGCAGCTCCAGGGGAAGCGGGGCCTACGAGCAGTACTTC
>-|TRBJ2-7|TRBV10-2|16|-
CASSDPRGLSSYEQYF
TGCGCCAGCAGTGACCCTCGTGGTCTGAGCTCCTACGAGCAGTACTTC
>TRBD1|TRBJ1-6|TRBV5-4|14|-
CASRSQGKNSPLHF
TGTGCCAGCAGATCACAGGGGAAAAATTCACCCCTCCACTTT
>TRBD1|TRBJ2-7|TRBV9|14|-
CASSVGDRGREQYF
TGTGCCAGCAGCGTAGGAGACAGGGGGCGGGAGCAGTACTTC
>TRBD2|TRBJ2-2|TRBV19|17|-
CASSIAGTSVNTGELFF
TGTGCCAGTAGTATCGCCGGGACTAGCGTTAACACCGGGGAGCTGTTTTTT
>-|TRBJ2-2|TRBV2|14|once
CASGRQGNTGELFF
TGTGCCAGCGGCCGCCAGGGTAACACCGGGGAGCTGTTTTTT
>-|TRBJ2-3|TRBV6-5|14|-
CASRLSVSTDTQYF
TGTGCCAGCAGACTAAGCGTGAGCACAGATACGCAGTATTTT
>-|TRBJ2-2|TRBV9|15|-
CASSVATTNTGELFF
TGTGCCAGCAGCGTAGCTACGACGAACACCGGGGAGCTGTTTTTT
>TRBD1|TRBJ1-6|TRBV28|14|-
CAVKQGGNNSPLHF
TGTGCCGTCAAACAGGGGGGGAATAATTCACCCCTCCACTTT
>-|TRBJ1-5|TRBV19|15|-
CASSLTTDSNQPQHF
TGTGCCAGTAGTCTAACGACAGATAGCAATCAGCCCCAGCATTTT
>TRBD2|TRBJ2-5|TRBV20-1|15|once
CSARGGREGGETQYF
TGCAGTGCTCGTGGGGGGAGGGAAGGAGGGGAGACCCAGTACTTC
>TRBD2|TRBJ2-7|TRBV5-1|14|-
CASTLAGGPYEQYF
TGCGCCAGCACCTTAGCGGGAGGGCCTTACGAGCAGTACTTC
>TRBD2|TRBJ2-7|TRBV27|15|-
CASSLLAGVSYEQYF
TGTGCCAGCAGTTTACTAGCGGGAGTCTCCTACGAGCAGTACTTC
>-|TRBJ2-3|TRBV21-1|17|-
CASSTVGTSGRLDTQYF
TGTGCCAGCAGCACCGTAGGGACTAGCGGGAGACTAGATACGCAGTATTTT
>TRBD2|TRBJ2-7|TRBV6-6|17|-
CASSRLAGGPVSYEQYF
TGTGCCAGCAGCCGACTAGCGGGAGGGCCTGTCTCCTACGAGCAGTACTTC
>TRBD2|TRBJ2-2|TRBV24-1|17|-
CATSDLGLAANTGELFF
TGTGCCACCAGTGATTTAGGGCTAGCGGCGAACACCGGGGAGCTGTTTTTT
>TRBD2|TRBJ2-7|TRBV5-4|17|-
CASSLDTSGRSSYEQYF
TGTGCCAGCAGCTTGGATACTAGCGGGAGGAGCTCCTACGAGCAGTACTTC
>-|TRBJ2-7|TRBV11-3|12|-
CASSIGGYEQYF
TGTGCCAGCAGCATCGGGGGCTACGAGCAGTACTTC
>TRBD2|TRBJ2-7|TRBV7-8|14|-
CASSPSGRTYEQYF
TGTGCCAGCAGCCCTAGCGGGAGGACCTACGAGCAGTACTTC
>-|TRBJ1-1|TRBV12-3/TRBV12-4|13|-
CASSYRENTEAFF
TGTGCCAGCAGTTACAGGGAGAACACTGAAGCTTTCTTT
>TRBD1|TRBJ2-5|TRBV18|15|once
CASSPPGRQGETQYF
TGTGCCAGCTCACCACCGGGGAGACAGGGAGAGACCCAGTACTTC
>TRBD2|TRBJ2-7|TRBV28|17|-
CASSLSSFPSGALGQYF
TGTGCCAGCAGTTTAAGTTCCTTTCCTAGCGGGGCCCTGGGGCAGTACTTC
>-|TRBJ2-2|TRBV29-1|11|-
CSADRTGELFF
TGCAGCGCTGACAGAACCGGGGAGCTGTTTTTT
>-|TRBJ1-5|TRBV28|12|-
CASRESNQPQHF
TGTGCCAGCCGGGAAAGCAATCAGCCCCAGCATTTT
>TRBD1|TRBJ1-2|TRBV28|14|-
CASSPGTGGWGYTF
TGTGCCAGCAGTCCCGGGACAGGGGGCTGGGGCTACACCTTC
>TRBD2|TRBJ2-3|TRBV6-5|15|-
CASSFPDGRAGTQYF
TGTGCCAGCAGTTTCCCCGACGGGAGGGCTGGAACGCAGTATTTT
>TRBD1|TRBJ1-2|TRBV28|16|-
CASSPNSAQGGFGYTF
TGTGCCAGCAGCCCGAATAGTGCACAGGGGGGGTTCGGCTACACCTTC
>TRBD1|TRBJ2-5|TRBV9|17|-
CASSVEAGQGAWETQYF
TGTGCCAGCAGCGTAGAGGCGGGACAGGGGGCATGGGAGACCCAGTACTTC